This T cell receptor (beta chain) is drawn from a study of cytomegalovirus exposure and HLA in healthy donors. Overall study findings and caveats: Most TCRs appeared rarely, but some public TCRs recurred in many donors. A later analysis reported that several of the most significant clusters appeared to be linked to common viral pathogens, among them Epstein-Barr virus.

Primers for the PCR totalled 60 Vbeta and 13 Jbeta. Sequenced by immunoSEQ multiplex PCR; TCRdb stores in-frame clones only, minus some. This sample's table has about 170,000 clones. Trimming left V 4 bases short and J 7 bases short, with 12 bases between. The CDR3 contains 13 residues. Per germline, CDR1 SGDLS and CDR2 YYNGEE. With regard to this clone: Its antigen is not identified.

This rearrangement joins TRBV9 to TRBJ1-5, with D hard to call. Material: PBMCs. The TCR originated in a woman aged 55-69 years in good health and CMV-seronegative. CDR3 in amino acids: CASSSTPGQPQHF. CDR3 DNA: TGTGCCAGCAGCTCCACCCCAGGCCAGCCCCAGCATTTT.